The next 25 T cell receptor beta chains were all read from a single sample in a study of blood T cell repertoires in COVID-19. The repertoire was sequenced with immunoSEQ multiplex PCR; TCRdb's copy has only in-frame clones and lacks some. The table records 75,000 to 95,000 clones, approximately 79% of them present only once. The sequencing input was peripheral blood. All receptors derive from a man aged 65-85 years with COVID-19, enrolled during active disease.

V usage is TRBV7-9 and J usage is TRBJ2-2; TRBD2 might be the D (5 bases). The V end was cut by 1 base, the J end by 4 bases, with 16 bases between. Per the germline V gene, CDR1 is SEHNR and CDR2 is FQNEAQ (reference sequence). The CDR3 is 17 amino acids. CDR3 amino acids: CASSLGVSSGPTGELFF. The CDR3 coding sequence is TGTGCCAGCAGCTTAGGGGTTTCGAGCGGTCCCACCGGGGAGCTGTTTTTT. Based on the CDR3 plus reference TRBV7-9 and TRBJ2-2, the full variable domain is DTGVSQNPRHKITKRGQNVTFRCDPISEHNRLYWYRQTLGQGPEFLTYFQNEAQLEKSRLLSDRFSAERPKGSFSTLEIQRTEQGDSAMYLCASSLGVSSGPTGELFFGEGSRLTVL.

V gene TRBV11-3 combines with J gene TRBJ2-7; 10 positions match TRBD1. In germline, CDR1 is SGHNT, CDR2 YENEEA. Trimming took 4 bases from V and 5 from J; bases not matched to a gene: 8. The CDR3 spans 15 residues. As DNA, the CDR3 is TGTGCCAGCAGCTCGACGGACAGGGGGAACAACGAGCAGTACTTC. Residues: CASSSTDRGNNEQYF.

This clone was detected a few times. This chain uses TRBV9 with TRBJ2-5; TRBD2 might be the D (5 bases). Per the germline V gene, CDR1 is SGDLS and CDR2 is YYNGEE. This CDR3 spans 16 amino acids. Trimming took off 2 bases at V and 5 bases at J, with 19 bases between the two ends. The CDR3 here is CASSVGVLNGMETQYF. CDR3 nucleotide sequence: TGTGCCAGCAGCGTTGGAGTCCTCAACGGGATGGAGACCCAGTACTTC.

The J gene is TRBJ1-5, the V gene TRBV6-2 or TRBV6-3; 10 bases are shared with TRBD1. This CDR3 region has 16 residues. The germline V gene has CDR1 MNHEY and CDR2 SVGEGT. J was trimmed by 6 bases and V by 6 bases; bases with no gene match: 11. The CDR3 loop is CASSPRGQGTPQPQHF. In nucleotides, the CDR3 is TGTGCCAGCAGCCCCAGGGGACAGGGGACCCCTCAGCCCCAGCATTTT.

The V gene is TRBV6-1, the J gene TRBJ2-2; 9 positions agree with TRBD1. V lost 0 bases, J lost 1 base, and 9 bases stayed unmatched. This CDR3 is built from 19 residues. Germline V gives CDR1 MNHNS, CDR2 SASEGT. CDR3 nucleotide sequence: TGTGCCAGCAGTGAAGCGGGGACAGGGTTCCTATTGAACACCGGGGAGCTGTTTTTT. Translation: CASSEAGTGFLLNTGELFF.

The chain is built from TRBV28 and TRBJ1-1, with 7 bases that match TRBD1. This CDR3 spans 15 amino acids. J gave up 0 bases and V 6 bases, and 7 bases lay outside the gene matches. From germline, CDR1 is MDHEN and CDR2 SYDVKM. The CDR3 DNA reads TGTGCCAGCAGATCCGGGACAGCCTTGAACACTGAAGCTTTCTTT. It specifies CASRSGTALNTEAFF. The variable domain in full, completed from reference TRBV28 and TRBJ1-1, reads DVKVTQSSRYLVKRTGEKVFLECVQDMDHENMFWYRQDPGLGLRLIYFSYDVKMKEKGDIPEGYSVSREKKERFSLILESASTNQTSMYLCASRSGTALNTEAFFGQGTRLTVV.

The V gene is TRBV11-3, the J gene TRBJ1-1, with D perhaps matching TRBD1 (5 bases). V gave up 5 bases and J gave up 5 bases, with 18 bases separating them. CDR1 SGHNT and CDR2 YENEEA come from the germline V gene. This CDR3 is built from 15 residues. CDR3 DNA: TGTGCCAGCAGCCCTGGGGGGGGGATCGGAACTGAAGCTTTCTTT. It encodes CASSPGGGIGTEAFF. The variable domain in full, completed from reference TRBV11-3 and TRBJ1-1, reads EAGVVQSPRYKIIEKKQPVAFWCNPISGHNTLYWYLQNLGQGPELLIRYENEEAVDDSQLPKDRFSAERLKGVDSTLKIQPAELGDSAVYLCASSPGGGIGTEAFFGQGTRLTVV.

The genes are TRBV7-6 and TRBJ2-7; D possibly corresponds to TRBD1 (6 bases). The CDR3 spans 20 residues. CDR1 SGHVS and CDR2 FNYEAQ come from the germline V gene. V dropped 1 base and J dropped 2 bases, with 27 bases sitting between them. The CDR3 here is CASSLVAAGTFSTKTYEQYF. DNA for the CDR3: TGTGCCAGCAGCTTAGTTGCAGCCGGGACATTTTCCACCAAAACCTACGAGCAGTACTTC.

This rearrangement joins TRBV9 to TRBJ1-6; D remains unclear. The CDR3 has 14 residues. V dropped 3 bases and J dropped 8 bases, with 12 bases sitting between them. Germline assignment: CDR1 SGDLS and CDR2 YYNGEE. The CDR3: CASSDRRQHSPLHF. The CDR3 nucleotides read TGTGCCAGCAGCGACAGACGGCAGCATTCACCCCTCCACTTT.

CDR3 DNA: TGCGCCAGCAGCCAAGATCCAGGCGGGATATACGGAAGCTCCTACAATGAGCAGTTCTTC. It is translated as CASSQDPGGIYGSSYNEQFF. V usage is TRBV4-3 and J usage is TRBJ2-1, with D possibly matching TRBD2 (6 bases). The germline V gene encodes CDR1 LGHNA and CDR2 YSLEER. V dropped 0 bases and J dropped 0 bases, with 21 bases sitting between them. This CDR3 has 20 residues.

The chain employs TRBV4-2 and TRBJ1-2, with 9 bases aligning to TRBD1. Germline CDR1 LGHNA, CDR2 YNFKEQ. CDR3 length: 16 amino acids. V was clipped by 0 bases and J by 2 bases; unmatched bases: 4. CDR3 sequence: CASSQEWTGANYGYTF. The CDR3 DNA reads TGTGCCAGCAGCCAAGAATGGACAGGGGCCAACTATGGCTACACCTTC.

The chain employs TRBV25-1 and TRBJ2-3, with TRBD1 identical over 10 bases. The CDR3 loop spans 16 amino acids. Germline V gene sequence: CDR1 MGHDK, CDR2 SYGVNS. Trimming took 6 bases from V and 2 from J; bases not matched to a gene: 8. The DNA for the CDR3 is TGTGCCAGCAGCAAAAGGACAGGGGGAGACACAGATACGCAGTATTTT. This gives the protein CASSKRTGGDTDTQYF.

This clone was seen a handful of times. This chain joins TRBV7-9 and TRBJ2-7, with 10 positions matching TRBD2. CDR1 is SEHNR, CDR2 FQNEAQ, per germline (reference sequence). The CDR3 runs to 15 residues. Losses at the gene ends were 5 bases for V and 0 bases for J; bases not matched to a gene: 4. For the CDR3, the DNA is TGTGCCAGCAGCCCCCGGACTAGCGGCTCCTACGAGCAGTACTTC. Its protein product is CASSPRTSGSYEQYF.

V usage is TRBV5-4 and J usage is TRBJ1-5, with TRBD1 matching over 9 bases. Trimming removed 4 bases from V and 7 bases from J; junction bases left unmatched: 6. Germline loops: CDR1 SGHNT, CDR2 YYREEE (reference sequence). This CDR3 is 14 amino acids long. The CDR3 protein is CASSPGTGSQPQHF. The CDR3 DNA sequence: TGTGCCAGCAGCCCCGGGACAGGGTCCCAGCCCCAGCATTTT.

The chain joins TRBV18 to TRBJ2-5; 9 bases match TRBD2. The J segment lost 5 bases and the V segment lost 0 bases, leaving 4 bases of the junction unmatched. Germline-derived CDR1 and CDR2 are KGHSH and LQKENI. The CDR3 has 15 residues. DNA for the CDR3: TGTGCCAGCTCACCACCGGGACTAGCACGGGAGACCCAGTACTTC. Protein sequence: CASSPPGLARETQYF.

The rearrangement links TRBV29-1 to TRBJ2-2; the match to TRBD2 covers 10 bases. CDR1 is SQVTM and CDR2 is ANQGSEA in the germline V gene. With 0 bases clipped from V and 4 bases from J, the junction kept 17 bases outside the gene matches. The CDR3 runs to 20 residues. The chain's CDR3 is CSVEDRGASGSDLGTGELFF. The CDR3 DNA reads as TGCAGCGTTGAAGATAGGGGGGCTAGCGGGAGTGATCTAGGCACCGGGGAGCTGTTTTTT.

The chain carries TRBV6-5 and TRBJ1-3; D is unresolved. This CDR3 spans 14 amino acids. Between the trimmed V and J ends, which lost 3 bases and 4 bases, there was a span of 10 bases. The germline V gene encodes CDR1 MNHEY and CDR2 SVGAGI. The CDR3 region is CASSYQTGGNTIYF. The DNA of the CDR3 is TGTGCCAGCAGTTATCAGACGGGGGGAAACACCATATATTTT.

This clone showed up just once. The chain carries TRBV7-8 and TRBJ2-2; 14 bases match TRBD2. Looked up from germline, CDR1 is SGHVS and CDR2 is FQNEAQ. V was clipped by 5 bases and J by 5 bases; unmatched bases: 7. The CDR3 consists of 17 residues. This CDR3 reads CASSPTTSGRGTGELFF. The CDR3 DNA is TGTGCCAGCAGCCCTACGACTAGCGGGAGGGGGACCGGGGAGCTGTTTTTT.

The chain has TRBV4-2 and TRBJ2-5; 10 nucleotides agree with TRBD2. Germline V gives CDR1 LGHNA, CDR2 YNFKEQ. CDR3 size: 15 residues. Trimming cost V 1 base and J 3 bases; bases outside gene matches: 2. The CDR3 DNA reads TGTGCCAGCAGCCAAGGGGGGACTAGCGAAGAGACCCAGTACTTC. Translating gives CASSQGGTSEETQYF.

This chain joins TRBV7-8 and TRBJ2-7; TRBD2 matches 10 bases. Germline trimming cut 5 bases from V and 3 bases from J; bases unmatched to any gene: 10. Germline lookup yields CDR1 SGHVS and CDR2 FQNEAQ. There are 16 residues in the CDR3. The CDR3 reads CASSPQVASGSYEQYF. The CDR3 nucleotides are TGTGCCAGCAGCCCCCAGGTCGCTAGCGGGAGCTACGAGCAGTACTTC.

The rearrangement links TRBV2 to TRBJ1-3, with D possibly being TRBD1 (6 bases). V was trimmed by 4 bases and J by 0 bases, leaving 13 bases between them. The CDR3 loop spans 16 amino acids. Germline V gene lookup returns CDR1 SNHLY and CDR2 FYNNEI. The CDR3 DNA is TGTGCCAGCAGTGGAGGAGGACAGAGCTCTGGAAACACCATATATTTT. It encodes CASSGGGQSSGNTIYF.

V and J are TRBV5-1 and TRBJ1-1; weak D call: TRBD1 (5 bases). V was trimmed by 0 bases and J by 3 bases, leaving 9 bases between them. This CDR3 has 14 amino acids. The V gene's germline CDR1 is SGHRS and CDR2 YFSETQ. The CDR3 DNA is TGCGCCAGCAGCTTGGTTCAGGGCGACACTGAAGCTTTCTTT. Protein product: CASSLVQGDTEAFF.

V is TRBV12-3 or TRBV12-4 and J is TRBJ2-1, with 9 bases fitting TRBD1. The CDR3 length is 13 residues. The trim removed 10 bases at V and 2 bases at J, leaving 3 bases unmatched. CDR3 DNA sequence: TGTGCCACCAGACAGGGGGCCTACAATGAGCAGTTCTTC. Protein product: CATRQGAYNEQFF.

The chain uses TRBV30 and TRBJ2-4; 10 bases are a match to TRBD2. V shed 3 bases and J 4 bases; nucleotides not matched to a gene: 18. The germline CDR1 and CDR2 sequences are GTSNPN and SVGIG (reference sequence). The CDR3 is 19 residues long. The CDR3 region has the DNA TGTGCCTGGAGCCCTCAGGGGGCCCCGGCTAGCGGGAGAAAAAACATTCAGTACTTC. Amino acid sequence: CAWSPQGAPASGRKNIQYF.

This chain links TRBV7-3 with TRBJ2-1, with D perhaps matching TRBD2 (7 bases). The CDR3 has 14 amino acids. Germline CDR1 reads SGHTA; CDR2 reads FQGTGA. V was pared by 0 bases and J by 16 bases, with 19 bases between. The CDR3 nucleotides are TGTGCCAGCAGCTTAACTGGCGGGGGCAACAAGCTTTTCTTC. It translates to CASSLTGGGNKLFF.